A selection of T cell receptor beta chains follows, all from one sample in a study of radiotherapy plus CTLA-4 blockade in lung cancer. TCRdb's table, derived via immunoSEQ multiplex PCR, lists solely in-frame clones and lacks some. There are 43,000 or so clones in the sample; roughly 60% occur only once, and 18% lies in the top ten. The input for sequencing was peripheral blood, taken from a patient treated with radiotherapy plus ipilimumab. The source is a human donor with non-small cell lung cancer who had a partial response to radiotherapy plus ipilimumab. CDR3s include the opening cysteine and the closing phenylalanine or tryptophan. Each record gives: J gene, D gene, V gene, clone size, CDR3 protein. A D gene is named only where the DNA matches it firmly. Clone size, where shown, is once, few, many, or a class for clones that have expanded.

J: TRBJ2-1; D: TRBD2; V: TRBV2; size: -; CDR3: CASSPSGGYNEQFF
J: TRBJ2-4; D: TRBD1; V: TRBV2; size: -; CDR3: CASSDGQGFVQYF
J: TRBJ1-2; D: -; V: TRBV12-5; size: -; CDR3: CASASWRDGNFYGYTF
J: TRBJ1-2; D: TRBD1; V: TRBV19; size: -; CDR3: CASSIYARGLWDPYGYTF
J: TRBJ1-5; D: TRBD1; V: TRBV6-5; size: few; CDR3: CASTYGQGGNQPQHF
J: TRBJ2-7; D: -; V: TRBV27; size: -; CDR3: CASSLFGGQPYEQYF
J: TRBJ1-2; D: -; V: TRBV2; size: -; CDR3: CASSEALGSYGYTF
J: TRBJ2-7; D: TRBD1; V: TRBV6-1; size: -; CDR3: CASIDRGGWEQYF
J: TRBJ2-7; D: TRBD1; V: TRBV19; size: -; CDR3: CASRVRGTHNYEQYF
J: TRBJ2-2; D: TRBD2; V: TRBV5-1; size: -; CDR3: CASSGLAGGTGELFF
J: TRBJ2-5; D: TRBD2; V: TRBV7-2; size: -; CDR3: CASSLSRGLAGETQYF
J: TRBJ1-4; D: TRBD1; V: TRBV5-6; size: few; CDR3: CASSTQLTGVNEKLFF
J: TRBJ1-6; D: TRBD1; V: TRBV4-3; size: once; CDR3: CASSNGQGAHSPLHF
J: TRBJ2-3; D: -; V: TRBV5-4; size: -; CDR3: CASRSRRRGSTDTQYF
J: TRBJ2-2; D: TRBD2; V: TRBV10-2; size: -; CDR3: CASSESGRAGELFF
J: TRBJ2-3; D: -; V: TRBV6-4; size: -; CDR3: CASAPRGTQYF
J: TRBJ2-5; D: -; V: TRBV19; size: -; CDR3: CAVRGGETQYF
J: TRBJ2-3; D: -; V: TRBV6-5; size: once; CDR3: CASSLEESVRTQYF
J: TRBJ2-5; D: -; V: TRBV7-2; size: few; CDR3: CASSLTRGLETQYF
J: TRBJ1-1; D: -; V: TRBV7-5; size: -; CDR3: CARNSTGFEAFF
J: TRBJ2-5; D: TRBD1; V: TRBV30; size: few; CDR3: CAWSLQGEETQYF
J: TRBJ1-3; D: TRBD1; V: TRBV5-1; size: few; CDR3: CASRRTGGSGGNTIYF
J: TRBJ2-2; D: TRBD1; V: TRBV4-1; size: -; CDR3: CASSLGQGPKLAGELFF
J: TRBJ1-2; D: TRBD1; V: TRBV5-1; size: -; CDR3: CASSLDRGYGYTF
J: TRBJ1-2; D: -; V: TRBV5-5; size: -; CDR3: CASSEAAANYGYTF